This T cell receptor beta chain was profiled in a study of blood T cell repertoires in COVID-19. The V and J ends lost 1 base and 0 bases, in that order; junction bases with no gene match: 2. The CDR3 totals 18 residues. Germline-derived CDR1 and CDR2 are LGHDT and YNNKEL (reference sequence). TCRdb keeps only in-frame clones here, not all; method: immunoSEQ multiplex PCR. In the table there are roughly 350,000 clones, around 87% of which are singletons. The sample comprised peripheral blood. V and J are TRBV3-1 (or the pseudogene TRBV3-2) and TRBJ2-1; 14 bases are shared with TRBD2. The TCR originated in a woman aged 45-59 years with COVID-19, enrolled during active disease. CDR3 in amino acids: CASSQGTSGGSSYNEQFF. The CDR3 region has the DNA TGTGCCAGCAGCCAAGGGACTAGCGGGGGGAGCTCCTACAATGAGCAGTTCTTC.